This TCR beta chain was observed in a study of OX40 agonist ivuxolimab in advanced cancers. The repertoire was sequenced with immunoSEQ multiplex PCR; TCRdb's copy has only in-frame clones and lacks some. The sample has about 96,000 clones, under 90% seen once. Per the germline V gene, CDR1 is MNHEY and CDR2 is SMNVEV (reference sequence). Trimming cost V 4 bases and J 6 bases; bases outside gene matches: 16. CDR3 length: 17 residues. The sample here was CD4+ or CD8+ T cells sorted from blood, taken in a trial of the OX40 agonist ivuxolimab. This TCR derives from an adult with an advanced solid tumor such as melanoma, head and neck, liver or kidney cancer. The chain recombines TRBV27 with TRBJ2-7, with TRBD1 matching over 9 bases. CDR3 loop: CASSWIPPGQGGGEQYF. CDR3 nucleotides: TGTGCCAGCAGTTGGATCCCGCCGGGACAGGGAGGAGGCGAGCAGTACTTC.